This T cell receptor (beta chain) was captured by sequencing in a study of molecular identifiers for immune sequencing clone quantification. Study outcomes and limitations: Clones that had above 20 RNA copies took up over 99% of effector molecules but under 1% in naive cells.

Researchers sorted naive CD8 T cells as cells that were CD8+CD4-CCR7+CD45RA+. In this sample, this clonotype turned up once. Antigen unknown. TCRdb fed the PCR reads into MiXCR, producing one record per CDR3 protein. The data hold tens of thousands of distinct CDR3 sequences, with under 30% observed a single time. The CDR3 extends over 13 amino acids. The rearrangement links TRBV12-3 or TRBV12-4 to TRBJ2-3; no definite D call. The receptor's source is a human donor in good health. Some libraries in this study had Jurkat cell RNA spiked in. The sample taken for sequencing was naive CD8+ T cells from blood, with Jurkat cell RNA spiked in. Subset defined: FACS-sorted CD8+CD4-CCR7+CD45RA+ naive T cells. The CDR3 bases are TGTATCAGCACCCCAGAGGGCACAGATACGCAGTATTTT. Its protein product is CISTPEGTDTQYF.